A selection of T cell receptor beta chains follows, all from one sample in a study of blood T cell repertoires in COVID-19. Measured with immunoSEQ multiplex PCR; TCRdb has only the in-frame clones, and not every one. Seen here are 200,000 or so clones, more than 75% observed once, and the top ten hold roughly 4.2%. The sequenced material came from peripheral blood. The origin of the receptors is a man aged 50 or older with acute or convalescent COVID-19. Each CDR3 is given with its conserved first and last residue. A D gene is named only where the DNA matches it firmly.

V gene	D gene	J gene	CDR3 protein	CDR3 DNA
TRBV7-2	-	TRBJ1-1	CASSLVAGGGTEAFF	TGTGCCAGCAGCTTAGTAGCAGGTGGCGGGACTGAAGCTTTCTTT
TRBV29-1	-	TRBJ1-1	CSVEDQSKRAGWNTEAFF	TGCAGCGTTGAAGATCAATCTAAACGTGCCGGTTGGAACACTGAAGCTTTCTTT
TRBV19	TRBD2	TRBJ2-1	CASSISLAGALGGGFF	TGTGCCAGTAGTATATCACTAGCGGGGGCCCTGGGGGGTGGGTTCTTC
TRBV18	TRBD1	TRBJ1-4	CASSPQNARAGQEKLFF	TGTGCCAGCTCACCTCAGAATGCACGGGCGGGACAGGAAAAACTGTTTTTT
TRBV15	-	TRBJ2-7	CATSVRTVSYEQYF	TGTGCCACCAGCGTGCGGACAGTTTCCTACGAGCAGTACTTC
TRBV11-2	TRBD2	TRBJ2-5	CASSFLAGLAGGQETQYF	TGTGCCAGCAGCTTCCTCGCGGGCCTAGCGGGGGGCCAAGAGACCCAGTACTTC
TRBV12-3/TRBV12-4	-	TRBJ1-1	CASSQTGNTEAFF	TGTGCCAGCAGTCAGACGGGGAACACTGAAGCTTTCTTT
TRBV19	TRBD1	TRBJ2-7	CASSIRDRRYEQYF	TGTGCCAGTAGTATCCGGGACAGGCGCTACGAGCAGTACTTC
TRBV5-1	-	TRBJ2-7	CASSWTLVRGEQYF	TGCGCCAGCAGCTGGACCCTCGTTCGGGGGGAGCAGTACTTC
TRBV15	-	TRBJ1-5	CATSSGQLNQPQHF	TGTGCCACCAGCAGTGGACAACTAAATCAGCCCCAGCATTTT
TRBV6-5	-	TRBJ2-7	CASSSGTPTEQYF	TGTGCCAGCAGTTCGGGGACACCGACCGAGCAGTACTTC